Listed here are 14 T cell receptor beta chains from one sample, sequenced in a study of regulatory T cells in long-lasting Graves disease. TCR beta libraries were built with iRepertoire HTBI primers and Arm-PCR of CDR3 regions. TCRdb independently ran MiXCR on the multiplex PCR reads; one entry per CDR3 protein. The top ten clones hold approximately 7.6% of a sample with around 450,000 distinct CDR3 sequences, roughly 15% of them seen once. Time point here: newly diagnosed GD, antithyroid drugs for less than 3 months. PBMC-extracted RNA yielded the TCR library. These sequences were also reported in another study, on T cells in Graves' hyperthyroidism and ophthalmopathy.

The sequencing used peripheral blood mononuclear cells (PBMCs), collected at new diagnosis, from a patient treated with antithyroid drugs. These receptors came from a woman between 40 and 50 years old with Graves disease.

DNA for the CDR3: TGCAGTGCTGGAACAGCACCTGAAGCTTTCTTT. Translating gives CSAGTAPEAFF. J is TRBJ1-1 and V is TRBV20-1, with D unclear. V was shortened by 5 bases and J by 6 bases, with 10 bases between the two germline ends. This CDR3 is 11 amino acids long. Germline-derived CDR1 and CDR2 are DFQATT and SNEGSKA (reference sequence).

This clonotype was seen only a few times. V gene TRBV4-1 combines with J gene TRBJ2-5; D unclear. Germline V gene sequence: CDR1 MGHRA, CDR2 YSYEKL. With 2 bases removed from V and 1 base from J, the gap between germline ends came to 8 bases. CDR3 length: 14 amino acids. This CDR3 is CASSQIPGQETQYF. For the CDR3, the DNA is TGCGCCAGCAGCCAAATCCCGGGCCAAGAGACCCAGTACTTC.

This clonotype has just a few counts. Germline and junction disagree at one end, which may indicate a read error. The rearrangement links TRBV29-1 to TRBJ2-1; TRBD2 agrees at 11 bases. The CDR3 has 16 residues. Per the germline V gene, CDR1 is SQVTM and CDR2 is ANQGSEA. CDR3 DNA sequence: TGCAGCGTTGATGTCACTAGCGGGAGTTTATACAATGGGCAGTTCTTC. Its translation: CSVDVTSGSLYNGQFF.

This clonotype was observed a few times. V is TRBV29-1 and J is TRBJ2-7, with D hard to call. Looked up from germline, CDR1 is SQVTM and CDR2 is ANQGSEA. V dropped 4 bases and J dropped 2 bases, with 12 bases sitting between them. This CDR3 has 13 residues. The CDR3 region is CSVVAPPTYEQYF. DNA of the CDR3: TGCAGCGTTGTTGCGCCTCCCACCTACGAGCAGTACTTC.

This clonotype appeared a few times. This sequence may be a read error, since a much larger clone differs from it by one base. V gene TRBV6-2 or TRBV6-3 combines with J gene TRBJ2-7, with D maybe TRBD2 (5 bases). This CDR3 is 16 amino acids long. Germline V gene lookup returns CDR1 MNHEY and CDR2 SVGEGT. Trimming took 2 bases from V and 2 from J, leaving 16 bases between them. CDR3 nucleotide sequence: TGTGCCAGCAGTTACCCGAGGGCACTTACCCCCTACGAGCAGTACTTC. Encoded protein: CASSYPRALTPYEQYF.

This clonotype was recorded many times. The rearrangement uses TRBV10-3 and TRBJ2-1; 7 bases are shared with TRBD2. J lost 6 bases, V lost 10 bases, and 6 bases had no gene match. Germline V gene data show CDR1 as ENHRY and CDR2 as SYGVKD. CDR3 length: 12 residues. The DNA for the CDR3 is TGTGCCACCGGACTAGGAGGCAATGAGCAGTTCTTC. Protein sequence: CATGLGGNEQFF.

The chain recombines TRBV25-1 with TRBJ2-4, with D perhaps being TRBD1 or TRBD2 (7 bases each). The CDR3 extends over 15 amino acids. The V gene lost 7 bases and the J gene lost 3 bases, with 16 bases spanning the gap. CDR1 and CDR2 (germline): MGHDK, SYGVNS. The CDR3 nucleotides are TGTGCCAGCACCTCAGGGGGGGTGGTCAAAAACATTCAGTACTTC. This codes for CASTSGGVVKNIQYF.

This clonotype was counted many times. This chain uses TRBV11-2 with TRBJ2-1; the match to TRBD2 covers 12 bases. CDR1 and CDR2 from the germline V gene are SGHAT and FQNNGV. The CDR3 totals 19 residues. Unmatched junction bases numbered 14, after V lost 5 bases and J lost 3 bases. The chain's CDR3 is CASSPLRTSGTQNYNEQFF. As DNA, the CDR3 is TGTGCCAGCAGCCCACTCCGGACTAGCGGGACACAAAACTACAATGAGCAGTTCTTC.

This clonotype was recorded at least ten times. This chain uses TRBV11-2 with TRBJ2-7, with 12 bases lining up with TRBD2. The CDR3 sequence is 21 residues long. Per the germline V gene, CDR1 is SGHAT and CDR2 is FQNNGV. V dropped 3 bases and J dropped 4; count of bases not matched to a gene: 22. The CDR3 DNA reads as TGTGCCAGCAGCTTTTTGACAGGGTACGAGACTAGCGGGAGTGAACGGTACGAGCAGTACTTC. This translates into CASSFLTGYETSGSERYEQYF.

The chain joins TRBV14 to TRBJ1-1; D possibly corresponds to TRBD1 (6 bases). Germline V CDR1 and CDR2: SGHDN, FVKESK. V lost 4 bases and J 5 bases, leaving 17 bases between the germline ends. There are 15 residues in the CDR3. The CDR3 DNA sequence: TGTGCCAGCAGCCCACATTCAGGGGTTAGGACTGAAGCTTTCTTT. Protein: CASSPHSGVRTEAFF.

This clonotype was seen at least ten times. V is TRBV12-3 or TRBV12-4 and J is TRBJ1-1; D gene ambiguous. V lost 3 bases and J lost 4, with 12 bases in between. The CDR3 consists of 14 residues. CDR3 sequence: CASSFRRPGTEAFF. In DNA form, the CDR3 reads TGTGCCAGCAGTTTCCGGAGGCCGGGCACTGAAGCTTTCTTT.

This clonotype came up a few times. The rearrangement links TRBV19 to TRBJ2-1; the D call may be TRBD1 or TRBD2 (5 bases each). The CDR3 has 15 residues. The ends were cut back, 7 bases at V and 10 bases at J, with 23 bases in the middle. The V gene's germline CDR1 is LNHDA and CDR2 SQIVND (reference sequence). CDR3 nucleotide sequence: TGTGCCAGTAAAGAGACCGCGGGCTGGGGCACCGAGCAGTTCTTC. Protein sequence: CASKETAGWGTEQFF.

In this sample, this clonotype turned up many times. The rearrangement links TRBV29-1 to TRBJ2-1; TRBD2 agrees at 13 bases. J lost 4 bases, V lost 3 bases, and 9 bases had no gene match. CDR3 length: 17 amino acids. The V gene's germline CDR1 is SQVTM and CDR2 ANQGSEA. CDR3: CSVDGLAGEKVYNEQFF. CDR3 bases: TGCAGCGTTGATGGACTAGCGGGAGAGAAGGTGTACAATGAGCAGTTCTTC.

The chain links TRBV19 to TRBJ1-3; D remains ambiguous. Germline-derived CDR1 and CDR2 are LNHDA and SQIVND (reference sequence). The CDR3 totals 17 residues. Trimming left V 1 base short and J 7 bases short, with 20 bases between. The CDR3 DNA sequence: TGTGCCAGTAGTATAGGGCGACGCAGACTTCAACGGAACACCATATATTTT. Translation: CASSIGRRRLQRNTIYF.